This TCR beta chain was obtained from a study of OX40 agonist ivuxolimab in advanced cancers. Study information: Patients received the agonistic anti-OX40 (CD134) antibody ivuxolimab.

The study, taken as a whole, reports: By week 6 at 0.1 to 3.0 mg/kg, blood CD4+ and CD8+ T cells had expanded clonally. In the expanded peripheral T cells, antigen specificity was never determined.

Clones were sequenced by immunoSEQ multiplex PCR, and TCRdb holds only the in-frame ones, with some missing. This sample has some 100,000 clones; approximately 90% occur once, and the top ten carry about 0.31%. In its sample, this clone was seen a few times. The antigen is not known. Trimming took off 7 bases at V and 4 bases at J, with 14 bases between the two ends. In germline, CDR1 is SGHDT, CDR2 YYEEEE. The CDR3 runs to 13 residues. Sequenced material: CD4+ or CD8+ T cells sorted from blood, taken in a trial of the OX40 agonist ivuxolimab. This chain links TRBV5-6 with TRBJ1-2, with D possibly matching TRBD1 (6 bases). This receptor was obtained from an adult with an advanced solid tumor such as melanoma, head and neck, liver or kidney cancer. The CDR3 sequence: CASGGLRVYGYTF. The CDR3 DNA sequence: TGTGCCAGCGGGGGGCTGCGTGTCTATGGCTACACCTTC.